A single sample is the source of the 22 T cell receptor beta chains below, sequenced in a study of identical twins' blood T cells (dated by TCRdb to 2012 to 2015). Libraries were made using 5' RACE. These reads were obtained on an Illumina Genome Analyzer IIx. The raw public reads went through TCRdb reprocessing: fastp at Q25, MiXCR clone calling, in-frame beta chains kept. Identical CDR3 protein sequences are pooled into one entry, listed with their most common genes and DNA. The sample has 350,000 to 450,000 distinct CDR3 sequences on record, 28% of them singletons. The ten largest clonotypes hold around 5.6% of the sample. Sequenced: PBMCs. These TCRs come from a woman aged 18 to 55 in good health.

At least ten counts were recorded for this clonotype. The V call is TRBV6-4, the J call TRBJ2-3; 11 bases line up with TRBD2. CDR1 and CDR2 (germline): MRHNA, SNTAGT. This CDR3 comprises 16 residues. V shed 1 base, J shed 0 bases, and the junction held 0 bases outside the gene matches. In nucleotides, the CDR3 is TGTGCCAGCAGTGACTGGACTAGCGGGAGCACAGATACGCAGTATTTT. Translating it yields CASSDWTSGSTDTQYF.

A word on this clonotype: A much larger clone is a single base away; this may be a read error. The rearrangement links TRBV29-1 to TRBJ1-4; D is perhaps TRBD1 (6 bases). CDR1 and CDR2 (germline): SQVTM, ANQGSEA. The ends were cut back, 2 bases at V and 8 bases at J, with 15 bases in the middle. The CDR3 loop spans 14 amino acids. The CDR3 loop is CSVELGQWYEKLFF. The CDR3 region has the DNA TGCAGCGTTGAACTCGGACAGTGGTACGAAAAACTGTTTTTT.

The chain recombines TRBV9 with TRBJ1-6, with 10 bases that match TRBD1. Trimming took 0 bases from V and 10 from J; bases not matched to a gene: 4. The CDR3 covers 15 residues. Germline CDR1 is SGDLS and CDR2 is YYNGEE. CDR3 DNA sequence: TGTGCCAGCAGCGTAGAGGGACAGGGGAGGTCACCCCTCCACTTT. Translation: CASSVEGQGRSPLHF.

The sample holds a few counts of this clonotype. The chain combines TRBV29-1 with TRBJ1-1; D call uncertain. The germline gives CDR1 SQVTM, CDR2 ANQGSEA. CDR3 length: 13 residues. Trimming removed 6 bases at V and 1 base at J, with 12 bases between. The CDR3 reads CSVDLGQNTEAFF. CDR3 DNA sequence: TGCAGCGTAGACCTTGGGCAGAACACTGAAGCTTTCTTT.

The CDR3 loop reads CASSQVRDTEAFF. The CDR3 DNA reads as TGTGCCAGCAGCCAAGTGAGGGACACTGAAGCTTTCTTT. The rearrangement links TRBV4-2 to TRBJ1-1; no firm D call. Looked up from germline, CDR1 is LGHNA and CDR2 is YNFKEQ. V shed 1 base and J shed 3 bases, with 6 bases lying between them. The CDR3 is made up of 13 amino acids.

CDR3 coding DNA: TGTGCCAGCATCCCTTCAGGGAACACTGAAGCTTTCTTT. Amino acid sequence: CASIPSGNTEAFF. J is TRBJ1-1 and V is TRBV28; no clear D. V was shortened by 7 bases and J by 1 base, with 10 bases between the two germline ends. This CDR3 contains 13 residues. Germline V lookup: CDR1 MDHEN, CDR2 SYDVKM.

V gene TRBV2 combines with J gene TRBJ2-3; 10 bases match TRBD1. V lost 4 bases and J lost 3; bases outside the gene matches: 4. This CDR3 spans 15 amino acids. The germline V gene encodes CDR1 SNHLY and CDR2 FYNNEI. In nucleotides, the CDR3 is TGTGCCAGCAGTGTGTGGGACAGGGGAACAGATACGCAGTATTTT. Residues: CASSVWDRGTDTQYF. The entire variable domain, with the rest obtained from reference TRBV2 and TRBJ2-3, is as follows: EPEVTQTPSHQVTQMGQEVILRCVPISNHLYFYWYRQILGQKVEFLVSFYNNEISEKSEIFDDQFSVERPDGSNFTLKIRSTKLEDSAMYFCASSVWDRGTDTQYFGPGTRLTVL.

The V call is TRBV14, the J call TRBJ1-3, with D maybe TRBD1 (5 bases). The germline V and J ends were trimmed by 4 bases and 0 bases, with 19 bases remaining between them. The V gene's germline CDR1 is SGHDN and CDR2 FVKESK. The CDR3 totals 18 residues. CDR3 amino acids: CASSPLRGRDLSGNTIYF. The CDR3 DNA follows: TGTGCCAGCAGCCCACTTCGGGGGAGGGATCTCTCTGGAAACACCATATATTTT. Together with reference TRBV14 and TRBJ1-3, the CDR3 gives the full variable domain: EAGVTQFPSHSVIEKGQTVTLRCDPISGHDNLYWYRRVMGKEIKFLLHFVKESKQDESGMPNNRFLAERTGGTYSTLKVQPAELEDSGVYFCASSPLRGRDLSGNTIYFGEGSWLTVV.

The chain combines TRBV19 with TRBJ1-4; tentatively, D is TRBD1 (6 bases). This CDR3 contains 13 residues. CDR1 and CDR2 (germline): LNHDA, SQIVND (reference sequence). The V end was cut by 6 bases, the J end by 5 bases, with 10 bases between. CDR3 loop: CASSAGANEKLFF. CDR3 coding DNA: TGTGCCAGTAGCGCGGGGGCGAATGAAAAACTGTTTTTT. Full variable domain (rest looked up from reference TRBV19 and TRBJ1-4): DGGITQSPKYLFRKEGQNVTLSCEQNLNHDAMYWYRQDPGQGLRLIYYSQIVNDFQKGDIAEGYSVSREKKESFPLTVTSAQKNPTAFYLCASSAGANEKLFFGSGTQLSVL.

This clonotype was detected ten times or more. CDR3 region: CASSDPGRRNEKLFF. The CDR3 DNA is TGTGCCAGCAGTGACCCGGGACGCCGAAATGAAAAACTGTTTTTT. This chain joins TRBV6-5 and TRBJ1-4; perhaps TRBD1 as D (5 bases). The CDR3 extends over 15 amino acids. V lost 5 bases and J 5 bases, leaving 15 bases between the germline ends. Germline V gives CDR1 MNHEY, CDR2 SVGAGI.

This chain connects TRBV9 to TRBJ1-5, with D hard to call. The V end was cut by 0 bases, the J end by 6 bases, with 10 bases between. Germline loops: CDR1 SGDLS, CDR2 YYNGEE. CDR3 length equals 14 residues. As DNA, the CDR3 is TGTGCCAGCAGCGTAGGAGGGAAGTTTCAGCCCCAGCATTTT. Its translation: CASSVGGKFQPQHF.

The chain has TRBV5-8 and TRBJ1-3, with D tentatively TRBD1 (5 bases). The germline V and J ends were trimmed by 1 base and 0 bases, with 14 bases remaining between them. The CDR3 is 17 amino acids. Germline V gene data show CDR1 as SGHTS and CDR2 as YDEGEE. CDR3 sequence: CASSLYSGTGSGNTIYF. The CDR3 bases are TGTGCCAGCAGCTTGTATTCCGGGACCGGCTCTGGAAACACCATATATTTT.

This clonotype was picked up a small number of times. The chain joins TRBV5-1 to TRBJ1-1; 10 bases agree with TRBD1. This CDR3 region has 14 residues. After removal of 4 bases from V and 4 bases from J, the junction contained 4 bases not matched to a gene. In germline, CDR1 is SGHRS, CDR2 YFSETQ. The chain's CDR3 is CASSLWTGGTEAFF. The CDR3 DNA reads TGCGCCAGCAGCCTGTGGACAGGGGGCACTGAAGCTTTCTTT.

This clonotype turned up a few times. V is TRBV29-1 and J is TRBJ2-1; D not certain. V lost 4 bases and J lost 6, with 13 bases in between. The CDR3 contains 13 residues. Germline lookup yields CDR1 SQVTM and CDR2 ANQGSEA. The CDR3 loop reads CSVALRTVNEQFF. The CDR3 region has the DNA TGCAGCGTTGCTCTCAGGACGGTCAATGAGCAGTTCTTC.

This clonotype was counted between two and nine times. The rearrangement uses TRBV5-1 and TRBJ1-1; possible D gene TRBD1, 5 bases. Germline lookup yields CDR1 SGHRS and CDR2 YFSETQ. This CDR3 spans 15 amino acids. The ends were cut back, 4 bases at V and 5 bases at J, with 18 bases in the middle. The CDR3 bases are TGCGCCAGCAGCCCCCCCAGGGTAGTGGATACTGAAGCTTTCTTT. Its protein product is CASSPPRVVDTEAFF. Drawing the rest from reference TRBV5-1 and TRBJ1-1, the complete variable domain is KAGVTQTPRYLIKTRGQQVTLSCSPISGHRSVSWYQQTPGQGLQFLFEYFSETQRNKGNFPGRFSGRQFSNSRSEMNVSTLELGDSALYLCASSPPRVVDTEAFFGQGTRLTVV.

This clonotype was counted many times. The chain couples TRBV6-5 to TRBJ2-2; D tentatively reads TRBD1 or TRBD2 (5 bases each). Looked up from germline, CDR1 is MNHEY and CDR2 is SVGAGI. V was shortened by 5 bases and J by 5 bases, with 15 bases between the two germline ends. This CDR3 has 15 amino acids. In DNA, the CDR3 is TGTGCCAGCAGTATCGACAGAAGAGGGACCGGGGAGCTGTTTTTT. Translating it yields CASSIDRRGTGELFF.

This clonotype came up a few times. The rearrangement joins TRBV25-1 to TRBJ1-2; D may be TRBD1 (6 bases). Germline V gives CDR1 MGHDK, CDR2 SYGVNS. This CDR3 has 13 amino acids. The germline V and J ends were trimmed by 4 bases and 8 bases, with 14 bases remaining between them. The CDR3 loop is CASSAGDAGGYTF. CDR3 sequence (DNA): TGTGCCAGCAGTGCAGGGGACGCTGGCGGCTACACCTTC.

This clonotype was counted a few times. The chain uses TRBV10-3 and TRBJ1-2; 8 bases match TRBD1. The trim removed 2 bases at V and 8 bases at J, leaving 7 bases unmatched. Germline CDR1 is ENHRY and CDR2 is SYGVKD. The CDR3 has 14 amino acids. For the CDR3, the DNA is TGTGCCATCAGTGAGACGGACAGGGCTGAGGGCTACACCTTC. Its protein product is CAISETDRAEGYTF.

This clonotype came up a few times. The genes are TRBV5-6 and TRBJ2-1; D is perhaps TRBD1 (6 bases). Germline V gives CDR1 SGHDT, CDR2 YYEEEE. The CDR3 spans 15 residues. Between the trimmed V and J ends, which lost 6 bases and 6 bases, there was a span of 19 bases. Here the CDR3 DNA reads TGTGCCAGCATCCCCCTTCATGGGGACATCAATGAGCAGTTCTTC. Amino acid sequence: CASIPLHGDINEQFF. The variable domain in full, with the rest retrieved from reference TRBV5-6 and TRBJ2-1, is DAGVTQSPTHLIKTRGQQVTLRCSPKSGHDTVSWYQQALGQGPQFIFQYYEEEERQRGNFPDRFSGHQFPNYSSELNVNALLLGDSALYLCASIPLHGDINEQFFGPGTRLTVL.

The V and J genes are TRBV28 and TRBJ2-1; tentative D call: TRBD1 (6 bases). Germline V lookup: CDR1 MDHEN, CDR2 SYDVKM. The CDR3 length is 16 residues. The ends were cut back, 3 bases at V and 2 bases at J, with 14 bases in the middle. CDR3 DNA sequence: TGTGCCAGCAGTTTGTGGCAGGGGAGTGCCTACAATGAGCAGTTCTTC. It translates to CASSLWQGSAYNEQFF.

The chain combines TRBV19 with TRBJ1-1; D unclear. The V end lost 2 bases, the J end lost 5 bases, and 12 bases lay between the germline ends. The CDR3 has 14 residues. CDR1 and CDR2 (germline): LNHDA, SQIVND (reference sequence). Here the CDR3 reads CASSINPSGTEAFF. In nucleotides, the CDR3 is TGTGCCAGTAGTATAAATCCCTCGGGGACTGAAGCTTTCTTT.

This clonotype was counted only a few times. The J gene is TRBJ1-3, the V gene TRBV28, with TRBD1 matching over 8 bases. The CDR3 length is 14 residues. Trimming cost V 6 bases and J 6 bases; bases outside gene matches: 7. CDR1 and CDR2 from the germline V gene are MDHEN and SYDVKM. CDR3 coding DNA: TGTGCCAGCAGCCCGGGACAGGCCCTAAACACCATATATTTT. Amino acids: CASSPGQALNTIYF.